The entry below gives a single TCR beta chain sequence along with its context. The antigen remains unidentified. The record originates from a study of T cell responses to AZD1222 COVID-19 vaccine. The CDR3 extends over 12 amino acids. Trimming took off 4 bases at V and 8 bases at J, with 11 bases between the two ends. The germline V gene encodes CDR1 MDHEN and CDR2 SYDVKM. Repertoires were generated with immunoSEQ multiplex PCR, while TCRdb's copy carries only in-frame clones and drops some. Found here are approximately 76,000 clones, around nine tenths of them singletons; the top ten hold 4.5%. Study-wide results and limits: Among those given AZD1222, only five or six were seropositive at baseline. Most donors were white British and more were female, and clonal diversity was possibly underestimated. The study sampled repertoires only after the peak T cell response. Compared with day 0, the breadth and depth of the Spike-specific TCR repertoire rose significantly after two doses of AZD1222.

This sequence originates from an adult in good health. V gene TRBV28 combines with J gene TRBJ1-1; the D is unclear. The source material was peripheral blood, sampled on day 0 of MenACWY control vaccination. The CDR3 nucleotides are TGTGCCAGCAGTTCCAGAGTTGGAGAAGCTTTCTTT. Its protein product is CASSSRVGEAFF. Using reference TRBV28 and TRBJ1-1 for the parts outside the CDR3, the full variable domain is DVKVTQSSRYLVKRTGEKVFLECVQDMDHENMFWYRQDPGLGLRLIYFSYDVKMKEKGDIPEGYSVSREKKERFSLILESASTNQTSMYLCASSSRVGEAFFGQGTRLTVV.